Listed below are T cell receptor beta chains from one sample, sequenced in a study of T cell responses to AZD1222 COVID-19 vaccine. Method: immunoSEQ multiplex PCR; TCRdb's copy keeps in-frame clones and lacks some. This sample has roughly 150,000 clones, with around 87% found just once. The sample in question was peripheral blood, obtained on day 0 of AZD1222 vaccination. The receptors derive from an adult in good health. Both conserved end residues are part of each CDR3. The order of the fields is CDR3 DNA, CDR3 protein, J gene, clone size, V gene, D gene. The D gene is left open where the match is weak. Only some rows state a clone size, as once, few, many or a class for expanded clones.

cdr3_nt: TGTGCCAGTACAGGGGTTGGGAGGGCCACTGAAGCTTTCTTT
cdr3_aa: CASTGVGRATEAFF
j_call: TRBJ1-1
clone_size: once
v_call: TRBV19
d_call: .

cdr3_nt: TGTGCCAGCAGCTCGGGCCCAACCTACGAGCAGTACTTC
cdr3_aa: CASSSGPTYEQYF
j_call: TRBJ2-7
clone_size: .
v_call: TRBV28
d_call: .

cdr3_nt: TGTGCCACCAGCAGAGATAGCGGTACGCAGTATTTT
cdr3_aa: CATSRDSGTQYF
j_call: TRBJ2-3
clone_size: .
v_call: TRBV15
d_call: .

cdr3_nt: TGCAGCGTTGGGCAGGGGGAAACCGGGGAGCTGTTTTTT
cdr3_aa: CSVGQGETGELFF
j_call: TRBJ2-2
clone_size: .
v_call: TRBV29-1
d_call: TRBD1

cdr3_nt: TGTGCCATCAGTGAGTCACGAGGACAGGGGAGGGACAATGAGCAGTTCTTC
cdr3_aa: CAISESRGQGRDNEQFF
j_call: TRBJ2-1
clone_size: .
v_call: TRBV10-3
d_call: TRBD1

cdr3_nt: TGTGCCAGCAGCGGCGGCACTAGCGGGTTGACCCAGTACTTC
cdr3_aa: CASSGGTSGLTQYF
j_call: TRBJ2-5
clone_size: once
v_call: TRBV5-6
d_call: TRBD2

cdr3_nt: TGTGCCAGCAGCGTAGGTGACAGGGCCTACGAGCAGTACTTC
cdr3_aa: CASSVGDRAYEQYF
j_call: TRBJ2-7
clone_size: once
v_call: TRBV9
d_call: TRBD1

cdr3_nt: TGTGCCAGCAGTTCTAGGGGCGCCGGGTATGGCTACACCTTC
cdr3_aa: CASSSRGAGYGYTF
j_call: TRBJ1-2
clone_size: few
v_call: TRBV27
d_call: .

cdr3_nt: TGTGCCAGCAGTTTAGGGGTGGAGTATGGCTACACCTTC
cdr3_aa: CASSLGVEYGYTF
j_call: TRBJ1-2
clone_size: .
v_call: TRBV12-3/TRBV12-4
d_call: .

cdr3_nt: TGTGCCAGCAGCTTAAAGACTAGCGGGGCCTCTATCGCAGATACGCAGTATTTT
cdr3_aa: CASSLKTSGASIADTQYF
j_call: TRBJ2-3
clone_size: .
v_call: TRBV7-2
d_call: TRBD2

cdr3_nt: TGCGCCAGCAGCTTGGACCTGAACACTGAAGCTTTCTTT
cdr3_aa: CASSLDLNTEAFF
j_call: TRBJ1-1
clone_size: .
v_call: TRBV5-1
d_call: .

cdr3_nt: TGTGCCAGCAGCTTGGGTACTTACAATGAGCAGTTCTTC
cdr3_aa: CASSLGTYNEQFF
j_call: TRBJ2-1
clone_size: .
v_call: TRBV7-3
d_call: .

cdr3_nt: TGTGCCAGCAGCTCCCCCGGGTCCGGTCTCGAGCAGTACTTC
cdr3_aa: CASSSPGSGLEQYF
j_call: TRBJ2-7
clone_size: .
v_call: TRBV5-4
d_call: .

cdr3_nt: TGTGCCAGCTCACCTTGGACAGCAACAAGTGGAAACACCATATATTTT
cdr3_aa: CASSPWTATSGNTIYF
j_call: TRBJ1-3
clone_size: .
v_call: TRBV18
d_call: .

cdr3_nt: TGTGCCACGGACCTGGGGCCCGCCACTGAAGCTTTCTTT
cdr3_aa: CATDLGPATEAFF
j_call: TRBJ1-1
clone_size: .
v_call: TRBV6-6
d_call: .

cdr3_nt: TGTGCCAGCAGCTTGGGAGTTAGAGATATGAACACTGAAGCTTTCTTT
cdr3_aa: CASSLGVRDMNTEAFF
j_call: TRBJ1-1
clone_size: once
v_call: TRBV5-4
d_call: .

cdr3_nt: TGTGCCAGCAGTGATCCCGGGCAGATCACAGATACGCAGTATTTT
cdr3_aa: CASSDPGQITDTQYF
j_call: TRBJ2-3
clone_size: .
v_call: TRBV25-1
d_call: .

cdr3_nt: TGTGCCAGCAGCGGTCGCCGGGACAGGGTGATAAAAGCTTTCTTT
cdr3_aa: CASSGRRDRVIKAFF
j_call: TRBJ1-1
clone_size: .
v_call: TRBV9
d_call: TRBD1

cdr3_nt: TGTGCCACCAGCAGAGCTGGGTCAGGGCCTGGCTACACCTTC
cdr3_aa: CATSRAGSGPGYTF
j_call: TRBJ1-2
clone_size: .
v_call: TRBV15
d_call: .

cdr3_nt: TGTGCCAGCTCACCAGCGGGGGACTTAGGGTATGGCTACACCTTC
cdr3_aa: CASSPAGDLGYGYTF
j_call: TRBJ1-2
clone_size: .
v_call: TRBV18
d_call: .

cdr3_nt: TGTGCCAGCAGCCCGCGGGGGGGCAATGGAAACACCATATATTTT
cdr3_aa: CASSPRGGNGNTIYF
j_call: TRBJ1-3
clone_size: .
v_call: TRBV5-4
d_call: .

cdr3_nt: TGTGCCAGCAATTATCGGTCAAACACTGAAGCTTTCTTT
cdr3_aa: CASNYRSNTEAFF
j_call: TRBJ1-1
clone_size: .
v_call: TRBV6-5
d_call: .

cdr3_nt: TGTGCCAGCAGCTTAACGCCAGGGTCCACTGAAGCTTTCTTT
cdr3_aa: CASSLTPGSTEAFF
j_call: TRBJ1-1
clone_size: once
v_call: TRBV7-3
d_call: .

cdr3_nt: TGCGCCAGCAGCCAAGATCTCACCGTGGCCCAGTTCTTC
cdr3_aa: CASSQDLTVAQFF
j_call: TRBJ2-1
clone_size: .
v_call: TRBV4-3
d_call: .

cdr3_nt: TGTGCCAGCAGCGTGTGGGGAGCCAACCAAGAGACCCAGTACTTC
cdr3_aa: CASSVWGANQETQYF
j_call: TRBJ2-5
clone_size: .
v_call: TRBV9
d_call: .